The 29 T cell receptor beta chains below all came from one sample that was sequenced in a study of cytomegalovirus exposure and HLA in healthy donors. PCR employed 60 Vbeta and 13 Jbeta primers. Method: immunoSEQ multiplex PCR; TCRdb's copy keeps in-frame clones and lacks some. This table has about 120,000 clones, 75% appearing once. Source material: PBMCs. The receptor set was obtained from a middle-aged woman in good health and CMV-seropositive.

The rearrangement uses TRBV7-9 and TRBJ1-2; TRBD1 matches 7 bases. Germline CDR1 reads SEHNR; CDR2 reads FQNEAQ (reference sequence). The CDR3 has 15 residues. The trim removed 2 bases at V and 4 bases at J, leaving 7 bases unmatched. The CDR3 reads CASSLLLDRAYGYTF. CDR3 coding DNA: TGTGCCAGCAGCTTATTGTTAGACAGGGCCTATGGCTACACCTTC. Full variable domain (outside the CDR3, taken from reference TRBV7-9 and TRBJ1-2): DTGVSQNPRHKITKRGQNVTFRCDPISEHNRLYWYRQTLGQGPEFLTYFQNEAQLEKSRLLSDRFSAERPKGSFSTLEIQRTEQGDSAMYLCASSLLLDRAYGYTFGSGTRLTVV.

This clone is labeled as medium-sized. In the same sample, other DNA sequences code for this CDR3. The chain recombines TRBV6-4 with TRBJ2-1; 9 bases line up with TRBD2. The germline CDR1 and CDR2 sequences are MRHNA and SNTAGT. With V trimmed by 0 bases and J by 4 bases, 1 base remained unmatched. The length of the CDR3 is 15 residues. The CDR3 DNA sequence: TGTGCCAGCAGTGACTCTAGCGGGAGTTACAATGAGCAGTTCTTC. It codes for CASSDSSGSYNEQFF.

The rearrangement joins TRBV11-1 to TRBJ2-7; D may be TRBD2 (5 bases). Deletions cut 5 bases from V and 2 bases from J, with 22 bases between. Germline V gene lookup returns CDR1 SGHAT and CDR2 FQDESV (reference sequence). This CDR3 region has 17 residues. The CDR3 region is CASSLFGSLTTPYEQYF. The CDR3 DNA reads TGTGCCAGCAGCCTCTTTGGGAGCCTTACAACTCCCTACGAGCAGTACTTC. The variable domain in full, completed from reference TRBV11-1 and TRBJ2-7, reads EAEVAQSPRYKITEKSQAVAFWCDPISGHATLYWYRQILGQGPELLVQFQDESVVDDSQLPKDRFSAERLKGVDSTLKIQPAELGDSAMYLCASSLFGSLTTPYEQYFGPGTRLTVT.

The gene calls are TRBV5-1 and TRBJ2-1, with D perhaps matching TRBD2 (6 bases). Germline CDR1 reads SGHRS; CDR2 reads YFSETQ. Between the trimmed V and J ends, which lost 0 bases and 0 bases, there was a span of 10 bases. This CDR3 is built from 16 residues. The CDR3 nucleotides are TGCGCCAGCAGCTTGGCCGCGGGAAGCTCCTACAATGAGCAGTTCTTC. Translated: CASSLAAGSSYNEQFF.

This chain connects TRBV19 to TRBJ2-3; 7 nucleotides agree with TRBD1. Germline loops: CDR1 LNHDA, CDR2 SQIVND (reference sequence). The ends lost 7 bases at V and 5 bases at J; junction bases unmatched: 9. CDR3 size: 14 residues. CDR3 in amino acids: CASMVGGAGDTQYF. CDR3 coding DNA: TGTGCCAGTATGGTAGGGGGCGCGGGAGATACGCAGTATTTT.

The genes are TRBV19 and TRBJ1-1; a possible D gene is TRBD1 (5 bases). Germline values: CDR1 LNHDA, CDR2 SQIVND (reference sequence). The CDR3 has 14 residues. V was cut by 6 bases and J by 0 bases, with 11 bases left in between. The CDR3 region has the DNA TGTGCCAGTAGGAAGACAGATTTGAACACTGAAGCTTTCTTT. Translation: CASRKTDLNTEAFF.

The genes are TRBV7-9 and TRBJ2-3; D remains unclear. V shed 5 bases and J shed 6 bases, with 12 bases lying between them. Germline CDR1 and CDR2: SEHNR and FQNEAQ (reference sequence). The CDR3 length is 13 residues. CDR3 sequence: CASSPRTRDTQYF. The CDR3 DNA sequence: TGTGCCAGCAGCCCACGCACGCGGGATACGCAGTATTTT.

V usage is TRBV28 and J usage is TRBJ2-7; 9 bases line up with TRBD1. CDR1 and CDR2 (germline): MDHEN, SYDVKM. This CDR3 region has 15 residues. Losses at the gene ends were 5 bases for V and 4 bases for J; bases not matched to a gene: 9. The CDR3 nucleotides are TGTGCCAGCAGTCCGGGGACAGGGCTAATATACGAGCAGTACTTC. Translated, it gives CASSPGTGLIYEQYF.

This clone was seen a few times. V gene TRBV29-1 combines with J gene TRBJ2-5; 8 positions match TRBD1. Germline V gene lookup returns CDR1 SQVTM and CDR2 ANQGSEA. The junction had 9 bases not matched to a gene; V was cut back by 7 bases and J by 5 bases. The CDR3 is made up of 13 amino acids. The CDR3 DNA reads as TGCAGCGAAAGACAGGGGACGGGGGAGACCCAGTACTTC. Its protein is CSERQGTGETQYF.

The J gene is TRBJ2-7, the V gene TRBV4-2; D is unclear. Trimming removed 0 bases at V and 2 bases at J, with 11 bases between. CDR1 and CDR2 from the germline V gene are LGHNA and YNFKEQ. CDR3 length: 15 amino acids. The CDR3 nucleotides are TGTGCCAGCAGCCAAGATTTGGGCAGGACCTACGAGCAGTACTTC. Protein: CASSQDLGRTYEQYF.

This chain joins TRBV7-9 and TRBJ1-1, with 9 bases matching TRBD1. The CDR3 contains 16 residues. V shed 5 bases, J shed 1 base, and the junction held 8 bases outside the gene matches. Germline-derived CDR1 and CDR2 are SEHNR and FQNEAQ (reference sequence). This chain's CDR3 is CASSPRDRGWNTEAFF. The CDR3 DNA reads TGTGCCAGCAGCCCACGAGACAGGGGGTGGAACACTGAAGCTTTCTTT.

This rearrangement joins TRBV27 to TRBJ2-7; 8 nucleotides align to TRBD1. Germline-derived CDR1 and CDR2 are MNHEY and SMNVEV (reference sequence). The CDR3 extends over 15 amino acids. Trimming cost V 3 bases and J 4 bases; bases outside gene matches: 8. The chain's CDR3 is CASSFNRGIFYEQYF. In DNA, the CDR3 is TGTGCCAGCAGTTTTAACAGGGGGATTTTTTACGAGCAGTACTTC.

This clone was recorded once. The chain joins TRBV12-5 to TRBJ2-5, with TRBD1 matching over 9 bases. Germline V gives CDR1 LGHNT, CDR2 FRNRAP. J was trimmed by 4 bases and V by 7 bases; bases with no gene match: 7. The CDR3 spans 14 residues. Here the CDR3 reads CASALGQGTETQYF. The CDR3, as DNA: TGTGCTAGTGCCCTAGGACAGGGGACAGAGACCCAGTACTTC.

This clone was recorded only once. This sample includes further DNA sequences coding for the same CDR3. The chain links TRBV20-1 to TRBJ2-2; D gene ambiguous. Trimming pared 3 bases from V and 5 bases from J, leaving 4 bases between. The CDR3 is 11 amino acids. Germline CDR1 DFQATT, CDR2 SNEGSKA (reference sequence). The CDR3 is CSARRTGELFF. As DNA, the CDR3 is TGCAGTGCTAGGAGGACCGGGGAGCTGTTTTTT.

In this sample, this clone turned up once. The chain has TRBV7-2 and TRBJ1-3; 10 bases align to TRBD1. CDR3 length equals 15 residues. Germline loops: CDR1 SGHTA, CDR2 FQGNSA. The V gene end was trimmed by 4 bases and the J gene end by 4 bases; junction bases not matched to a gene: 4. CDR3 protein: CASSSDRGAGNTIYF. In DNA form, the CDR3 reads TGTGCCAGCAGCTCGGACAGGGGGGCGGGAAACACCATATATTTT.

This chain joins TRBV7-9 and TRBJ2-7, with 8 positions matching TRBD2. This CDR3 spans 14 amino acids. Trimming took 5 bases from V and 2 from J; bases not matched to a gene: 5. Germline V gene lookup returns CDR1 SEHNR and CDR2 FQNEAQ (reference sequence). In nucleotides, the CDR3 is TGTGCCAGCAGCCCCGGGACTAGAACCTACGAGCAGTACTTC. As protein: CASSPGTRTYEQYF.

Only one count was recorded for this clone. CDR3 in amino acids: CASSVDGQTNTEAFF. The CDR3 DNA reads TGTGCCAGCAGCGTCGACGGACAGACGAACACTGAAGCTTTCTTT. The chain employs TRBV9 and TRBJ1-1; TRBD1 might be the D (6 bases). The CDR3 extends over 15 amino acids. Trimming stripped 2 bases from V and 1 base from J, with 12 bases between. Germline V gene data show CDR1 as SGDLS and CDR2 as YYNGEE.

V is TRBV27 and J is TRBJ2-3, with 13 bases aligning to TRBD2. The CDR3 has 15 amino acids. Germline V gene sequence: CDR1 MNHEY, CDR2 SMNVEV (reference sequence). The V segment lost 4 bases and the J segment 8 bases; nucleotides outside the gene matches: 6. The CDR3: CASSSGLAGVPTQYF. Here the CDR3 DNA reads TGTGCCAGCAGTTCCGGACTAGCGGGAGTACCTACGCAGTATTTT.

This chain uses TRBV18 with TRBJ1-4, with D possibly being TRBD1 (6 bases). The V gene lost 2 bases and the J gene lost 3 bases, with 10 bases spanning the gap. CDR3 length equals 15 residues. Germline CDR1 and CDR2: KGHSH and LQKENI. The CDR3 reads CASSPSGQPNEKLFF. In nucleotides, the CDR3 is TGTGCCAGCTCACCATCCGGACAGCCTAATGAAAAACTGTTTTTT.

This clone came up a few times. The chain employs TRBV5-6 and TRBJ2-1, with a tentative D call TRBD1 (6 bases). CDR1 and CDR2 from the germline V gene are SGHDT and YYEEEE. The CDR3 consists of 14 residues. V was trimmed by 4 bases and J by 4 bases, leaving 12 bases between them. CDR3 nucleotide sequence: TGTGCCAGCAGCACAGGGACACTATACAATGAGCAGTTCTTC. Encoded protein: CASSTGTLYNEQFF.

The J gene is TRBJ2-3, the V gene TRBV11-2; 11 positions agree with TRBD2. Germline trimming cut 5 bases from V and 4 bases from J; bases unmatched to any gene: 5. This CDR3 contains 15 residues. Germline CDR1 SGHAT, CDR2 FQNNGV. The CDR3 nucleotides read TGTGCCAGCAGCCTATGGACTAGCGGGCCAGATACGCAGTATTTT. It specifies CASSLWTSGPDTQYF.

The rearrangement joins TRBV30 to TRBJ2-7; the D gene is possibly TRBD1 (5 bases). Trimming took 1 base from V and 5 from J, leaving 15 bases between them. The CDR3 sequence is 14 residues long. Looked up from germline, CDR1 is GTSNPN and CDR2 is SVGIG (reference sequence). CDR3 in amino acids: CAWSEDISSHEQYF. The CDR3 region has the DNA TGTGCCTGGAGTGAGGACATCTCCAGCCACGAGCAGTACTTC.

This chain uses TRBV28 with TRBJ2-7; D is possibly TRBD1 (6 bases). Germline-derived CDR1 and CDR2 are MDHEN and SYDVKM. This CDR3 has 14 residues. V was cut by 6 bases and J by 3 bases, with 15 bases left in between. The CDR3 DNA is TGTGCCAGCAGCTTCCAAACAGGGATCTACGAGCAGTACTTC. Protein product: CASSFQTGIYEQYF.

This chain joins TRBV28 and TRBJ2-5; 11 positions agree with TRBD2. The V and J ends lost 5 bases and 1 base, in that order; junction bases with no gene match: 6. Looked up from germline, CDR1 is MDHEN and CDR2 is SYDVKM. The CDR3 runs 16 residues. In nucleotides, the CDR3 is TGTGCCAGCAGTGCGCCCGGGACTAGCGGCCAAGAGACCCAGTACTTC. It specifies CASSAPGTSGQETQYF.

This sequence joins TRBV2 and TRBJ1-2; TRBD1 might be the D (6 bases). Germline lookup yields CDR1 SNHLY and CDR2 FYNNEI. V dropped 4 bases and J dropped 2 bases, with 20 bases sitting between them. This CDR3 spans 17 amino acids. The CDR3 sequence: CASSAPSTFTGNYGYTF. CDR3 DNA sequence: TGTGCCAGCAGTGCCCCCTCTACTTTCACAGGGAACTATGGCTACACCTTC. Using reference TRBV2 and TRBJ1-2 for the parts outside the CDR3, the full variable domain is EPEVTQTPSHQVTQMGQEVILRCVPISNHLYFYWYRQILGQKVEFLVSFYNNEISEKSEIFDDQFSVERPDGSNFTLKIRSTKLEDSAMYFCASSAPSTFTGNYGYTFGSGTRLTVV.

CDR3 region: CASGGSISGIGYEQYF. CDR3 DNA sequence: TGTGCCAGCGGTGGGTCGATTTCCGGGATCGGTTACGAGCAGTACTTC. The gene calls are TRBV2 and TRBJ2-7, with a tentative D call TRBD2 (5 bases). Germline lookup yields CDR1 SNHLY and CDR2 FYNNEI. This CDR3 is built from 16 residues. V gave up 8 bases and J gave up 4 bases, with 24 bases separating them. Based on the CDR3 plus reference TRBV2 and TRBJ2-7, the full variable domain is EPEVTQTPSHQVTQMGQEVILRCVPISNHLYFYWYRQILGQKVEFLVSFYNNEISEKSEIFDDQFSVERPDGSNFTLKIRSTKLEDSAMYFCASGGSISGIGYEQYFGPGTRLTVT.

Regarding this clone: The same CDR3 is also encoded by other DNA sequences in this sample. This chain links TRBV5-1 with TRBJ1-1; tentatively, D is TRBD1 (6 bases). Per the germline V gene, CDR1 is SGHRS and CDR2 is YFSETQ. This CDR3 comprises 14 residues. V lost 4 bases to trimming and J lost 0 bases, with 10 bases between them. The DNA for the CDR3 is TGCGCCAGCAGCCTAGGACAGATGAACACTGAAGCTTTCTTT. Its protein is CASSLGQMNTEAFF.

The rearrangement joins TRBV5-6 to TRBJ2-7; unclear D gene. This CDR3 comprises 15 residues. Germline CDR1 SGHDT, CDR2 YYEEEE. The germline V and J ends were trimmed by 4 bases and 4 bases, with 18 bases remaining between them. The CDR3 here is CASSDFRYTLYEQYF. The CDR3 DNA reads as TGTGCCAGCAGCGACTTTAGGTACACCTTATACGAGCAGTACTTC.

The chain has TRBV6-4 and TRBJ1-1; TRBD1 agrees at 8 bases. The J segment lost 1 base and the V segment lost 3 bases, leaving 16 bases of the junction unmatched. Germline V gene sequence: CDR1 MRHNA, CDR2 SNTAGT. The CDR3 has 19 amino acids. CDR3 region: CASSEKGALPGTGNTEAFF. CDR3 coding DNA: TGTGCCAGCAGTGAAAAAGGAGCTCTCCCCGGGACAGGGAACACTGAAGCTTTCTTT.